This T cell receptor (beta chain) comes out of a study of human T cells and chemical hapten exposure. Time point denoted: patch test 2, 6 weeks after DPC sensitization. Sample treatment: therapeutic diphenylcyclopropenone sensitization with weekly scalp DPC. MiXCR was run by TCRdb on the RACE reads, yielding one entry per CDR3 protein. Of around 360,000 distinct CDR3 sequences listed, more than 5% are singletons. V was pared by 0 bases and J by 2 bases, with 5 bases of the junction left unmatched. Germline loops: CDR1 SGDLS, CDR2 YYNGEE. The CDR3 consists of 17 residues. This clonotype was counted between two and nine times.

The sequenced sample was whole blood, obtained in connection with sensitization to the hapten diphenylcyclopropenone (DPC). The receptor's source is a young woman with alopecia areata. Some clones in this sample may be carry-over from other donors' samples. The chain joins TRBV9 to TRBJ2-3, with 11 bases that match TRBD2. CDR3 bases: TGTGCCAGCAGCGTAGAGGGACTAGCGGCACCCACAGATACGCAGTATTTT. Encoded protein: CASSVEGLAAPTDTQYF.